Below, 23 T cell receptor beta chains from the same sample are listed, as sequenced in a study of cytomegalovirus exposure and HLA in healthy donors. Primers for the PCR totalled 60 Vbeta and 13 Jbeta. Measured with immunoSEQ multiplex PCR; TCRdb has only the in-frame clones, and not every one. This table holds roughly 110,000 clones, less than 85% found once. The sample taken for sequencing was PBMCs. The source is a man between 60 and 75 years old in good health and CMV-seronegative.

This chain links TRBV29-1 with TRBJ2-2; 8 nucleotides match TRBD2. This CDR3 contains 14 residues. V dropped 6 bases and J dropped 7; count of bases not matched to a gene: 10. Germline V CDR1 and CDR2: SQVTM, ANQGSEA. The CDR3: CSVQGGGSGGELFF. The CDR3 nucleotides read TGCAGCGTCCAAGGCGGGGGGAGTGGCGGGGAGCTGTTTTTT.

The J gene is TRBJ2-2, the V gene TRBV5-1; 9 bases line up with TRBD2. This CDR3 spans 16 amino acids. V lost 4 bases and J lost 6; bases outside the gene matches: 10. Germline V CDR1 and CDR2: SGHRS, YFSETQ. In nucleotides, the CDR3 is TGCGCCAGCAGCCCCGACGGACTAGCGTATGCCGGGGAGCTGTTTTTT. This sequence encodes CASSPDGLAYAGELFF.

The gene calls are TRBV11-3 and TRBJ1-2; D might be TRBD1 (5 bases). The CDR3 length is 13 residues. Germline V gene lookup returns CDR1 SGHNT and CDR2 YENEEA. The V end lost 5 bases, the J end lost 8 bases, and 15 bases lay between the germline ends. The chain's CDR3 is CASSPFRVGGYTF. The CDR3 DNA is TGTGCCAGCAGCCCCTTCAGGGTAGGGGGCTACACCTTC.

The chain recombines TRBV7-2 with TRBJ2-1, with TRBD1 identical over 9 bases. This CDR3 has 15 residues. From germline, CDR1 is SGHTA and CDR2 FQGNSA. The V gene end was trimmed by 3 bases and the J gene end by 9 bases; junction bases not matched to a gene: 9. The CDR3 reads CASSFLGQGKPEQFF. For the CDR3, the DNA is TGTGCCAGCAGCTTCCTCGGACAGGGGAAGCCTGAGCAGTTCTTC.

The chain carries TRBV2 and TRBJ1-1, with 9 positions matching TRBD1. Germline assignment: CDR1 SNHLY and CDR2 FYNNEI. V shed 5 bases, J shed 6 bases, and the junction held 7 bases outside the gene matches. The CDR3 extends over 14 amino acids. CDR3 sequence reads: CASSIDRGRAEAFF. The CDR3 DNA reads as TGTGCCAGCAGTATAGACAGGGGGAGGGCTGAAGCTTTCTTT.

This chain uses TRBV7-2 with TRBJ1-3; D not resolved. This CDR3 contains 14 residues. Trimming left V 1 base short and J 4 bases short, with 8 bases between. From germline, CDR1 is SGHTA and CDR2 FQGNSA. The CDR3 region has the DNA TGTGCCAGCAGCTTAGGAGGGCTCGGAAACACCATATATTTT. Amino acids: CASSLGGLGNTIYF.

The V and J genes are TRBV2 and TRBJ2-7; D uncertain. The CDR3 consists of 13 residues. Per germline, CDR1 SNHLY and CDR2 FYNNEI. Trimming took 5 bases from V and 1 from J, leaving 9 bases between them. In DNA, the CDR3 is TGTGCCAGCAGTCCCTACGGGTCCTACGAGCAGTACGTC. Its protein is CASSPYGSYEQYV.

This rearrangement joins TRBV11-2 to TRBJ2-5; 8 nucleotides align to TRBD2. V lost 5 bases and J lost 4; bases outside the gene matches: 3. Germline-derived CDR1 and CDR2 are SGHAT and FQNNGV. The CDR3 is 13 residues long. Here the CDR3 reads CASSTGLVETQYF. The CDR3 DNA is TGTGCCAGCAGCACGGGACTAGTAGAGACCCAGTACTTC.

This chain connects TRBV27 to TRBJ2-1, with 8 bases aligning to TRBD1. Germline-derived CDR1 and CDR2 are MNHEY and SMNVEV (reference sequence). The CDR3 totals 15 residues. Unmatched junction bases numbered 11, after V lost 5 bases and J lost 8 bases. The CDR3 reads CASSLPTGVGYEQFF. The DNA of the CDR3 is TGTGCCAGCAGTCTCCCGACAGGGGTAGGATATGAGCAGTTCTTC.

The chain has TRBV7-9 and TRBJ2-5; D perhaps matches TRBD1 (6 bases). The germline V gene has CDR1 SEHNR and CDR2 FQNEAQ (reference sequence). V was pared by 6 bases and J by 5 bases, with 16 bases between. The CDR3 is 14 residues long. CDR3 in amino acids: CASRRRGPGETQYF. The CDR3 DNA reads TGTGCCAGCAGACGCAGGGGCCCGGGGGAGACCCAGTACTTC.

The J gene is TRBJ2-5, the V gene TRBV19; TRBD1 agrees at 8 bases. Germline values: CDR1 LNHDA, CDR2 SQIVND (reference sequence). Trimming took 5 bases from V and 5 from J; bases not matched to a gene: 4. The CDR3 runs to 13 residues. The CDR3 spells CASSGQGWETQYF. The CDR3 DNA reads as TGTGCCAGTAGTGGACAGGGTTGGGAGACCCAGTACTTC.

This clone was seen only once. This chain links TRBV7-3 with TRBJ1-2, with TRBD1 matching over 8 bases. The CDR3 contains 13 residues. CDR1 is SGHTA, CDR2 FQGTGA, per germline. Trimming cost V 8 bases and J 8 bases; bases outside gene matches: 10. The CDR3 loop is CASGPQGAGGYTF. CDR3 sequence (DNA): TGTGCCAGCGGACCGCAGGGGGCGGGGGGCTACACCTTC.

This chain links TRBV7-8 with TRBJ2-5; possible D gene TRBD1, 5 bases. Per the germline V gene, CDR1 is SGHVS and CDR2 is FQNEAQ. The CDR3 consists of 15 residues. V lost 2 bases and J lost 7, with 17 bases in between. CDR3 region: CASSLFPQGPWTQYF. The DNA of the CDR3 is TGTGCCAGCAGCTTATTCCCCCAGGGTCCTTGGACCCAGTACTTC.

The chain combines TRBV18 with TRBJ2-3, with 7 bases that match TRBD1. With 3 bases clipped from V and 2 bases from J, the junction kept 11 bases outside the gene matches. The CDR3 totals 17 residues. CDR1 and CDR2 from the germline V gene are KGHSH and LQKENI. The CDR3 bases are TGTGCCAGCTCACCTCCGACAGGGACCCGATTCACAGATACGCAGTATTTT. This gives the protein CASSPPTGTRFTDTQYF.

The chain couples TRBV2 to TRBJ2-3; perhaps TRBD1 as D (6 bases). Between the trimmed V and J ends, which lost 6 bases and 0 bases, there was a span of 10 bases. Germline CDR1 is SNHLY and CDR2 is FYNNEI. This CDR3 has 14 residues. CDR3 DNA sequence: TGTGCCAGCAGCTACAGGGTTAGCACAGATACGCAGTATTTT. Its protein product is CASSYRVSTDTQYF.

This chain links TRBV7-2 with TRBJ2-7; a weak D match, TRBD1 (6 bases). Germline V gene data show CDR1 as SGHTA and CDR2 as FQGNSA. The CDR3 covers 14 residues. With 6 bases removed from V and 3 bases from J, the gap between germline ends came to 15 bases. CDR3 sequence (DNA): TGTGCCAGCAGGCTAACAGGGTTCAGCTACGAGCAGTACTTC. It specifies CASRLTGFSYEQYF.

This chain links TRBV7-3 with TRBJ2-3; TRBD2 agrees at 8 bases. The V gene's germline CDR1 is SGHTA and CDR2 FQGTGA. J lost 0 bases, V lost 5 bases, and 4 bases had no gene match. The CDR3 length is 15 residues. The CDR3 loop is CASSPAGGSTDTQYF. The DNA of the CDR3 is TGTGCCAGCAGCCCCGCGGGGGGTAGCACAGATACGCAGTATTTT.

The rearrangement joins TRBV5-1 to TRBJ1-1; 9 nucleotides agree with TRBD1. Germline-derived CDR1 and CDR2 are SGHRS and YFSETQ. The CDR3 extends over 14 amino acids. The junction had 6 bases not matched to a gene; V was cut back by 6 bases and J by 3 bases. CDR3 in DNA: TGCGCCAGCACCCTGACAGGGGGTGACACTGAAGCTTTCTTT. Protein: CASTLTGGDTEAFF.

The chain uses TRBV5-4 and TRBJ2-3, with 11 bases aligning to TRBD1. The CDR3 is 16 residues long. Germline lookup yields CDR1 SGHNT and CDR2 YYREEE (reference sequence). V lost 4 bases and J lost 10; bases outside the gene matches: 14. CDR3 residues: CASSTYRDRGSVAQYF. CDR3 DNA sequence: TGTGCCAGCAGCACATACCGGGACAGGGGGTCTGTGGCGCAGTATTTT.

This chain's CDR3 is CASSQDPPPGGTDTQYF. CDR3 sequence (DNA): TGCGCCAGCAGCCAAGACCCCCCGCCGGGGGGCACAGATACGCAGTATTTT. This rearrangement joins TRBV4-3 to TRBJ2-3; possible D gene TRBD2, 6 bases. The length of the CDR3 is 17 residues. Germline V gene sequence: CDR1 LGHNA, CDR2 YSLEER. V lost 0 bases to trimming and J lost 1 base, with 14 bases between them.

This CDR3 is CASSSNSGPQHF. CDR3 coding DNA: TGTGCCAGCAGCTCCAATTCCGGGCCCCAGCATTTT. This chain links TRBV7-2 with TRBJ1-5; no clear D. Germline lookup yields CDR1 SGHTA and CDR2 FQGNSA. The CDR3 runs 12 residues. Trimming pared 4 bases from V and 9 bases from J, leaving 10 bases between.

The chain recombines TRBV7-9 with TRBJ2-7; D might be TRBD1 (5 bases). Germline V lookup: CDR1 SEHNR, CDR2 FQNEAQ (reference sequence). The CDR3 runs 17 residues. V lost 5 bases and J lost 4, with 24 bases in between. CDR3 loop: CASSLRGGKGKVYEQYF. The CDR3 DNA follows: TGTGCCAGCAGCCTTAGGGGTGGTAAGGGTAAAGTGTACGAGCAGTACTTC.

This rearrangement joins TRBV11-1 to TRBJ2-2, with 10 positions matching TRBD2. Germline CDR1 is SGHAT and CDR2 is FQDESV (reference sequence). The J segment lost 4 bases and the V segment lost 5 bases, leaving 7 bases of the junction unmatched. The CDR3 extends over 16 amino acids. CDR3 DNA: TGTGCCAGCAGCAATAGCGGGGGGTCGGTCACCGGGGAGCTGTTTTTT. Translation gives CASSNSGGSVTGELFF.